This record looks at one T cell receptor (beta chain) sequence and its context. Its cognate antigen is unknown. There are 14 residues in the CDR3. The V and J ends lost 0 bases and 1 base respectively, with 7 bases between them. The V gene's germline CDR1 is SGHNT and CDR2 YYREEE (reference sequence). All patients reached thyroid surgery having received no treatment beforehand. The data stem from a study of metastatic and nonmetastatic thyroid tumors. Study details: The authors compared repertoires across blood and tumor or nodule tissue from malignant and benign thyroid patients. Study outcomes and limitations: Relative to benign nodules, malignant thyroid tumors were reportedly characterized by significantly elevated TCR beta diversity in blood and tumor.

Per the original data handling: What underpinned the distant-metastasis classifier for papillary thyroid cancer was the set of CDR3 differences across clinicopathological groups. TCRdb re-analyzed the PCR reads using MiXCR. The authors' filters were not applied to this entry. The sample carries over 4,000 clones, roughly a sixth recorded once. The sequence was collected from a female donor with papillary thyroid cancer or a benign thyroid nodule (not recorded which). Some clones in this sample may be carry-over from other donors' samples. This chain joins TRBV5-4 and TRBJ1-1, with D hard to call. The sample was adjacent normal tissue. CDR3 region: CASSLDAGNTEAFF. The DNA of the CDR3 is TGTGCCAGCAGCTTGGACGCGGGGAACACTGAAGCTTTCTTT.